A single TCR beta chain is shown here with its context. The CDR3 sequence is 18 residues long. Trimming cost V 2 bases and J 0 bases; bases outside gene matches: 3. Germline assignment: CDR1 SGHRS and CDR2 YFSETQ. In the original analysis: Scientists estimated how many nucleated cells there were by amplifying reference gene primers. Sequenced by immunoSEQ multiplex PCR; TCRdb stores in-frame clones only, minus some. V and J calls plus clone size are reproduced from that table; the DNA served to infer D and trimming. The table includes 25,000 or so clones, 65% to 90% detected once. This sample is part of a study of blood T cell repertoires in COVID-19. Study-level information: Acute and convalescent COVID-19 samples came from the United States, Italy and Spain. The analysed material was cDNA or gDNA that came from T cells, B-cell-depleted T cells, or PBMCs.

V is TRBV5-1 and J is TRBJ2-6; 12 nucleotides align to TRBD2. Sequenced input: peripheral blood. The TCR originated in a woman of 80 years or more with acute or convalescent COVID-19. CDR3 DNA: TGCGCCAGCAGCTTACCGGGACTAGCGGGCTCTGGGGCCAACGTCCTGACTTTC. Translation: CASSLPGLAGSGANVLTF.